These 30 T cell receptor beta chains were all obtained from the same sample, sequenced in a study of T-cell memory formation after mild COVID-19. MiXCR, run by TCRdb on the 5' RACE reads, gives a single entry per CDR3 protein. The top ten clones hold around 13% of a sample with 350,000 to 400,000 distinct CDR3 sequences, under 25% of them seen once. What was sequenced was PBMCs or a T cell subset sorted from them (not recorded which). Receptors were obtained from an adult woman who had mild COVID-19 (a few samples of this study predate the infection). Cell type and time point are not known.

This chain connects TRBV4-1 to TRBJ2-1; 12 bases align to TRBD2. The length of the CDR3 is 15 residues. The trim removed 2 bases at V and 8 bases at J, leaving 4 bases unmatched. Germline lookup yields CDR1 MGHRA and CDR2 YSYEKL. The CDR3 region has the DNA TGCGCCAGCAGCCAATCTAGCGGGGGGGCCTATGAGCAGTTCTTC. As protein: CASSQSSGGAYEQFF.

The chain uses TRBV7-2 and TRBJ2-3, with D unresolved. The V end lost 5 bases, the J end lost 4 bases, and 7 bases lay between the germline ends. The CDR3 has 12 amino acids. Germline V gene lookup returns CDR1 SGHTA and CDR2 FQGNSA. This chain's CDR3 is CASSREADTQYF. CDR3 nucleotide sequence: TGTGCCAGCAGCCGAGAGGCAGATACGCAGTATTTT.

This clonotype was observed many times. V gene TRBV5-1 combines with J gene TRBJ2-1; 8 bases line up with TRBD1. The CDR3 has 14 residues. The J segment lost 6 bases and the V segment lost 2 bases, leaving 4 bases of the junction unmatched. In germline, CDR1 is SGHRS, CDR2 YFSETQ. The CDR3 DNA reads as TGCGCCAGCAGCTTCGACAGGGGCCCCAATGAGCAGTTCTTC. Translating gives CASSFDRGPNEQFF.

This clonotype showed up just a few times. V usage is TRBV3-1 and J usage is TRBJ2-5, with unresolved D. Trimming removed 1 base from V and 2 bases from J, with 8 bases in between. The germline gives CDR1 LGHDT, CDR2 YNNKEL (reference sequence). This CDR3 comprises 14 residues. CDR3 in DNA: TGTGCCAGCAGCCAAGGGACGTGGCAAGAGACCCAGTACTTC. Amino acid sequence: CASSQGTWQETQYF.

This clonotype came up a few times. This chain joins TRBV20-1 and TRBJ1-1; a possible D gene is TRBD1 (5 bases). The CDR3 runs 12 residues. The V gene's germline CDR1 is DFQATT and CDR2 SNEGSKA (reference sequence). The CDR3 sequence is CILRQSNTEAFF. In nucleotides, the CDR3 is TGCATCCTGCGACAGTCGAACACTGAAGCTTTCTTT.

A few counts support this clonotype. The chain employs TRBV10-2 and TRBJ1-6, with TRBD1 matching over 7 bases. Germline CDR1 reads WSHSY; CDR2 reads SAAADI. This CDR3 region has 17 residues. Trimming cost V 6 bases and J 1 base; bases outside gene matches: 9. The chain's CDR3 is CASSRTGGGSYNSPLHF. The CDR3 DNA sequence: TGCGCCAGCAGCAGGACAGGCGGAGGATCCTATAATTCACCCCTCCACTTT.

The table lists this clonotype with a few counts. The chain is built from TRBV20-1 and TRBJ2-3; D perhaps matches TRBD2 (6 bases). Trimming took off 3 bases at V and 1 base at J, with 20 bases between the two ends. Per germline, CDR1 DFQATT and CDR2 SNEGSKA (reference sequence). The CDR3 has 17 residues. CDR3: CSASLPIRGGGTDTQYF. DNA of the CDR3: TGCAGTGCTAGTCTCCCTATCCGGGGAGGAGGCACAGATACGCAGTATTTT.

V and J are TRBV11-2 and TRBJ2-7; 9 bases align to TRBD2. The CDR3 loop spans 16 amino acids. After removal of 4 bases from V and 2 bases from J, the junction contained 9 bases not matched to a gene. From germline, CDR1 is SGHAT and CDR2 FQNNGV. The CDR3 loop is CASSSTTSGPTYEQYF. CDR3 sequence (DNA): TGTGCCAGCAGCTCGACCACTAGCGGGCCAACCTACGAGCAGTACTTC.

A few counts support this clonotype. The chain uses TRBV3-1 and TRBJ2-2; no definite D call. CDR3 length: 15 residues. V was clipped by 1 base and J by 4 bases, with 10 bases between them. Germline V lookup: CDR1 LGHDT, CDR2 YNNKEL (reference sequence). CDR3 sequence (DNA): TGTGCCAGCAGCCAAGTCTTTGAAAGCACCGGGGAGCTGTTTTTT. The encoded protein is CASSQVFESTGELFF.

The chain has TRBV7-2 and TRBJ1-6; TRBD1 matches at 10 bases. The length of the CDR3 is 15 residues. Germline CDR1 reads SGHTA; CDR2 reads FQGNSA. The V gene end was trimmed by 5 bases and the J gene end by 6 bases; junction bases not matched to a gene: 4. The CDR3, as DNA: TGTGCCAGCAGCGCGCGGGACAGGGGTAATTCACCCCTCCACTTT. Protein product: CASSARDRGNSPLHF.

This rearrangement joins TRBV15 to TRBJ2-1; TRBD2 might be the D (5 bases). The CDR3 spans 15 residues. With 1 base removed from V and 6 bases from J, the gap between germline ends came to 13 bases. CDR1 LNHNV and CDR2 YYDKDF come from the germline V gene (reference sequence). CDR3 sequence: CATSRVPSPFNEQFF. CDR3 sequence (DNA): TGTGCCACCAGCAGAGTCCCTAGCCCGTTCAATGAGCAGTTCTTC. The variable domain in full, with the rest retrieved from reference TRBV15 and TRBJ2-1, is DAMVIQNPRYQVTQFGKPVTLSCSQTLNHNVMYWYQQKSSQAPKLLFHYYDKDFNNEADTPDNFQSRRPNTSFCFLDIRSPGLGDTAMYLCATSRVPSPFNEQFFGPGTRLTVL.

J is TRBJ1-1 and V is TRBV7-6; D is ambiguous. V lost 5 bases to trimming and J lost 4 bases, with 11 bases between them. Germline V gene lookup returns CDR1 SGHVS and CDR2 FNYEAQ. CDR3 length equals 13 residues. DNA for the CDR3: TGTGCCAGCAGCAAAGAGGCCGCCACTGAAGCTTTCTTT. This translates into CASSKEAATEAFF.

The V and J genes are TRBV24-1 and TRBJ2-6, with a tentative D call TRBD2 (6 bases). V was cut by 5 bases and J by 2 bases, with 18 bases left in between. Germline CDR1 and CDR2: KGHDR and SFDVKD. The CDR3 sequence is 18 residues long. DNA of the CDR3: TGTGCCACCAGTGGGTCCACTGGTTGGGGGGCTGGGGCCAACGTCCTGACTTTC. Translating gives CATSGSTGWGAGANVLTF.

The gene calls are TRBV27 and TRBJ2-3; D gene unclear. CDR3 length: 15 residues. Trimming took off 5 bases at V and 4 bases at J, with 16 bases between the two ends. Germline CDR1 reads MNHEY; CDR2 reads SMNVEV (reference sequence). CDR3 DNA sequence: TGTGCCAGCAGTCCAACTCCCCCCGGGCCAGATACGCAGTATTTT. Its translation is CASSPTPPGPDTQYF.

This clonotype was recorded a few times. The chain is built from TRBV30 and TRBJ1-1; D may be TRBD1 (5 bases). With 2 bases removed from V and 5 bases from J, the gap between germline ends came to 9 bases. The CDR3 is 12 amino acids. CDR1 is GTSNPN, CDR2 SVGIG, per germline (reference sequence). The CDR3 here is CAWSPGGTEAFF. The CDR3 DNA reads TGTGCCTGGAGTCCCGGGGGGACTGAAGCTTTCTTT.

The chain joins TRBV12-3 or TRBV12-4 to TRBJ2-7; D gene uncertain. Between the trimmed V and J ends, which lost 6 bases and 0 bases, there was a span of 15 bases. The CDR3 is 15 residues long. The CDR3 DNA sequence: TGTGCCAGCAGCCACCGGACGTACAACTCCTACGAGCAGTACTTC. As protein: CASSHRTYNSYEQYF.

The sample holds a few counts of this clonotype. The rearrangement joins TRBV12-3 or TRBV12-4 to TRBJ2-3, with 7 nucleotides matching TRBD2. This CDR3 region has 15 residues. With 1 base clipped from V and 4 bases from J, the junction kept 5 bases outside the gene matches. The CDR3 DNA follows: TGTGCCAGCAGTTTAGGCGGGGGTAGAGCAGATACGCAGTATTTT. Amino acid sequence: CASSLGGGRADTQYF.

CDR3 nucleotides: TGTGCCAGCAGCTTCCTGGACAGGGATGATTCACCCCTCCACTTT. Translation: CASSFLDRDDSPLHF. The gene calls are TRBV5-6 and TRBJ1-6; TRBD1 matches 8 bases. With V trimmed by 2 bases and J by 8 bases, 6 bases remained unmatched. The CDR3 contains 15 residues. Germline V gene sequence: CDR1 SGHDT, CDR2 YYEEEE.

This clonotype was observed a handful of times. The gene calls are TRBV18 and TRBJ2-2; no clear D. The CDR3 has 14 residues. In germline, CDR1 is KGHSH, CDR2 LQKENI. The germline V and J ends were trimmed by 2 bases and 1 base, with 5 bases remaining between them. CDR3 loop: CASSPALNTGELFF. In DNA, the CDR3 is TGTGCCAGCTCACCAGCACTGAACACCGGGGAGCTGTTTTTT. The full variable domain, with the rest looked up from reference TRBV18 and TRBJ2-2, is NAGVMQNPRHLVRRRGQEARLRCSPMKGHSHVYWYRQLPEEGLKFMVYLQKENIIDESGMPKERFSAEFPKEGPSILRIQQVVRGDSAAYFCASSPALNTGELFFGEGSRLTVL.

This chain joins TRBV4-2 and TRBJ2-3, with 7 bases that match TRBD1. V was pared by 3 bases and J by 4 bases, with 7 bases of the junction left unmatched. Germline values: CDR1 LGHNA, CDR2 YNFKEQ. The CDR3 runs 15 residues. The CDR3 DNA reads TGTGCCAGCAGCCATGACAGGGCGGTGGCAGATACGCAGTATTTT. Protein sequence: CASSHDRAVADTQYF.

J is TRBJ1-1 and V is TRBV6-5; D remains unclear. The germline V gene encodes CDR1 MNHEY and CDR2 SVGAGI. This CDR3 has 12 residues. The V end lost 6 bases, the J end lost 8 bases, and 13 bases lay between the germline ends. The CDR3 spells CASRHGREEAFF. CDR3 DNA: TGTGCCAGCAGGCACGGTCGGGAGGAAGCTTTCTTT.

This clonotype has just a few counts. This chain joins TRBV20-1 and TRBJ2-3, with a weak D call TRBD2 (5 bases). The V end lost 3 bases, the J end lost 0 bases, and 10 bases lay between the germline ends. The germline gives CDR1 DFQATT, CDR2 SNEGSKA (reference sequence). The CDR3 has 14 amino acids. As DNA, the CDR3 is TGCAGTGCTAGTGAGGGATCTAGCACAGATACGCAGTATTTT. Translated, it gives CSASEGSSTDTQYF.

There are a few counts of this clonotype. The CDR3 spells CASSWENSGGAETQYF. The CDR3 region has the DNA TGTGCCAGCAGTTGGGAGAATAGCGGGGGGGCGGAGACCCAGTACTTC. The V call is TRBV12-3 or TRBV12-4, the J call TRBJ2-5; 11 positions agree with TRBD2. With 4 bases clipped from V and 5 bases from J, the junction kept 9 bases outside the gene matches. This CDR3 is 16 amino acids long.

The J gene is TRBJ2-1, the V gene TRBV30; D gene uncertain. V lost 2 bases and J 8 bases, leaving 19 bases between the germline ends. In germline, CDR1 is GTSNPN, CDR2 SVGIG (reference sequence). This CDR3 is 15 amino acids long. The CDR3 coding sequence is TGTGCCTGGAGTCCCGGAACTTACCGATGGGATGAGCAGTTCTTC. Protein product: CAWSPGTYRWDEQFF. The variable domain in full, completed from reference TRBV30 and TRBJ2-1, reads SQTIHQWPATLVQPVGSPLSLECTVEGTSNPNLYWYRQAAGRGLQLLFYSVGIGQISSEVPQNLSASRPQDRQFILSSKKLLLSDSGFYLCAWSPGTYRWDEQFFGPGTRLTVL.

The chain recombines TRBV9 with TRBJ2-7; 7 nucleotides line up with TRBD1. The ends lost 0 bases at V and 6 bases at J; junction bases unmatched: 3. This CDR3 has 13 residues. From germline, CDR1 is SGDLS and CDR2 YYNGEE. The CDR3 region has the DNA TGTGCCAGCAGCGTAGTTGCAGGGGGCGAGCAGTACTTC. This sequence encodes CASSVVAGGEQYF.

Only a few counts were recorded for this clonotype. The chain joins TRBV14 to TRBJ2-7; a weak D match, TRBD2 (6 bases). V lost 4 bases, J lost 6 bases, and 13 bases lay in between. The CDR3 has 13 amino acids. The germline V gene encodes CDR1 SGHDN and CDR2 FVKESK. CDR3 amino acids: CASSRVGGSEQYF. The CDR3 nucleotides are TGTGCCAGCAGCCGCGTCGGAGGGTCCGAGCAGTACTTC.

This clonotype was recorded a few times. V gene TRBV11-2 combines with J gene TRBJ1-1; D is unresolved. CDR1 and CDR2 (germline): SGHAT, FQNNGV. Trimming cost V 4 bases and J 6 bases, with 15 bases left between them. This CDR3 comprises 14 residues. The CDR3 reads CASSSRFGRAEAFF. CDR3 nucleotides: TGTGCCAGCAGCTCGCGTTTTGGGCGCGCTGAAGCTTTCTTT.

The sample holds a few counts of this clonotype. The rearrangement uses TRBV20-1 and TRBJ2-7, with 8 bases aligning to TRBD2. The J segment lost 0 bases and the V segment lost 5 bases, leaving 9 bases of the junction unmatched. This CDR3 spans 15 amino acids. In germline, CDR1 is DFQATT, CDR2 SNEGSKA (reference sequence). CDR3 in amino acids: CSAPLSGALSYEQYF. DNA of the CDR3: TGCAGTGCTCCTCTTAGCGGGGCTCTCTCCTACGAGCAGTACTTC.

This clonotype was counted between two and nine times. The CDR3 DNA reads as TGTGCCAGCAGCCTAGCTAGCGGGGAAGTGGCAGATACGCAGTATTTT. It yields the protein CASSLASGEVADTQYF. V is TRBV9 and J is TRBJ2-3; 9 bases are a match to TRBD2. In germline, CDR1 is SGDLS, CDR2 YYNGEE. This CDR3 has 16 residues. Unmatched junction bases numbered 10, after V lost 4 bases and J lost 4 bases.

The V gene is TRBV5-1, the J gene TRBJ1-3; TRBD1 agrees at 7 bases. The CDR3 extends over 15 amino acids. Germline CDR1 SGHRS, CDR2 YFSETQ. Losses at the gene ends were 4 bases for V and 0 bases for J; bases not matched to a gene: 4. CDR3 DNA: TGCGCCAGCAGCGGACAGGACGTCTCTGGAAACACCATATATTTT. It translates to CASSGQDVSGNTIYF.